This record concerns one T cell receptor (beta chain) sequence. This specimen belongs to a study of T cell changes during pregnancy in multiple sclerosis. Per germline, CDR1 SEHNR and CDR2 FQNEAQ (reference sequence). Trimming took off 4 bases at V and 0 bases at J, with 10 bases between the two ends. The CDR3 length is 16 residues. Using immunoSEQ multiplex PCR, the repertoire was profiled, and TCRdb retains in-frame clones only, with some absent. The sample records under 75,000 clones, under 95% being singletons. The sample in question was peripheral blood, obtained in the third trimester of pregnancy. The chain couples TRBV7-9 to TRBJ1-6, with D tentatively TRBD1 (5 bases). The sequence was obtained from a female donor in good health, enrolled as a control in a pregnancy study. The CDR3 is CASSSGDRSYNSPLHF. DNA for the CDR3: TGTGCCAGCAGCTCGGGGGATCGCTCCTATAATTCACCCCTCCACTTT.